The 18 T cell receptor beta chains presented below share a single source sample, sequenced in a study of T-cell reconstitution after alpha-beta-depleted transplantation in children. TCRbeta library preparation incorporated unique molecular identifiers. TCRdb re-derived calls from the PCR reads in MiXCR, one entry per CDR3 protein. This table holds roughly 220,000 distinct CDR3 sequences, more than 7.5% found once. The specimen comprised PBMCs from the stem cell graft donor, sampled from the stem cell graft. The receptor source for this set is a human donor who donated a stem cell graft to a child with SCID.

In its sample, this clonotype was seen many times. The chain recombines TRBV20-1 with TRBJ1-1, with 9 bases fitting TRBD1. CDR3 length: 12 amino acids. CDR1 and CDR2 (germline): DFQATT, SNEGSKA (reference sequence). Trimming cost V 5 bases and J 6 bases; bases outside gene matches: 4. This CDR3 reads CSAYTGGSEAFF. CDR3 DNA sequence: TGCAGTGCTTATACAGGGGGCTCTGAAGCTTTCTTT.

This clonotype was counted ten times or more. The chain combines TRBV10-3 with TRBJ1-6, with 7 bases lining up with TRBD1. The CDR3 is 14 residues long. Trimming at V came to 6 bases and at J to 10 bases, leaving 9 bases not matched to a gene. Per the germline V gene, CDR1 is ENHRY and CDR2 is SYGVKD. CDR3 region: CAIRDRDSNSPLHF. CDR3 bases: TGTGCCATCAGGGACCGGGACAGCAACTCACCCCTCCACTTT.

This clonotype was recorded at least ten times. The chain links TRBV7-8 to TRBJ2-4, with D perhaps matching TRBD1 or TRBD2 (6 bases each). The germline V gene encodes CDR1 SGHVS and CDR2 FQNEAQ. The CDR3 has 14 residues. Trimming left V 0 bases short and J 8 bases short, with 11 bases between. CDR3 region: CASSLAGGRDIQYF. The DNA of the CDR3 is TGTGCCAGCAGCTTAGCGGGGGGCAGGGACATTCAGTACTTC.

This clonotype was observed at least ten times. The chain couples TRBV24-1 to TRBJ2-3; TRBD1 agrees at 9 bases. CDR1 and CDR2 (germline): KGHDR, SFDVKD. With V trimmed by 7 bases and J by 0 bases, 4 bases remained unmatched. This CDR3 spans 15 amino acids. The CDR3 loop reads CATSLGQGSTDTQYF. The CDR3 DNA is TGTGCCACCAGCTTGGGACAGGGCAGCACAGATACGCAGTATTTT.

This clonotype was found many times. J is TRBJ2-7 and V is TRBV20-1; 9 bases agree with TRBD1. CDR1 DFQATT and CDR2 SNEGSKA come from the germline V gene (reference sequence). Germline trimming cut 5 bases from V and 2 bases from J; bases unmatched to any gene: 7. CDR3 length equals 14 residues. CDR3 sequence reads: CSAARGTGTYEQYF. The CDR3, as DNA: TGCAGTGCTGCGAGGGGGACAGGGACCTACGAGCAGTACTTC.

This clonotype was seen many times. This chain connects TRBV7-8 to TRBJ1-2; the D is unclear. The CDR3 is 11 residues long. Trimming pared 8 bases from V and 3 bases from J, leaving 7 bases between. Germline CDR1 reads SGHVS; CDR2 reads FQNEAQ. The CDR3, as DNA: TGTGCCAGCGGCGAGGACTATGGCTACACCTTC. It yields the protein CASGEDYGYTF.

This clonotype was counted between two and nine times. The rearrangement links TRBV3-1 to TRBJ1-5, with D unclear. V lost 0 bases, J lost 7 bases, and 4 bases lay in between. The germline V gene encodes CDR1 LGHDT and CDR2 YNNKEL (reference sequence). This CDR3 region has 12 residues. The CDR3 reads CASSQDSQPQHF. The CDR3 DNA reads as TGTGCCAGCAGCCAAGATTCCCAGCCCCAGCATTTT.

This clonotype was counted ten times or more. The chain has TRBV29-1 and TRBJ2-5; D remains ambiguous. This CDR3 has 16 amino acids. V was clipped by 0 bases and J by 5 bases, with 19 bases between them. Germline V lookup: CDR1 SQVTM, CDR2 ANQGSEA. CDR3 in amino acids: CSVEDQVRVVSETQYF. CDR3 nucleotides: TGCAGCGTTGAAGATCAAGTCCGGGTGGTGTCGGAGACCCAGTACTTC.

This clonotype was seen more than once but under ten times. The V call is TRBV2, the J call TRBJ2-1; 10 bases are shared with TRBD1. Germline assignment: CDR1 SNHLY and CDR2 FYNNEI. There are 12 residues in the CDR3. V was pared by 10 bases and J by 10 bases, with 7 bases of the junction left unmatched. Here the CDR3 DNA reads TGTGCCACGGGACAGGGGTTTCGGGAGCAGTTCTTC. It specifies CATGQGFREQFF.

The chain links TRBV29-1 to TRBJ2-7; D unclear. Trimming pared 4 bases from V and 4 bases from J, leaving 11 bases between. The germline V gene has CDR1 SQVTM and CDR2 ANQGSEA. This CDR3 is 12 amino acids long. CDR3 amino acids: CSVGVGSYEQYF. CDR3 bases: TGCAGCGTTGGAGTGGGTTCGTACGAGCAGTACTTC.

This clonotype was detected ten times or more. The genes are TRBV28 and TRBJ1-2; D gene uncertain. V shed 8 bases and J shed 1 base, with 11 bases lying between them. This CDR3 is 13 amino acids long. The germline gives CDR1 MDHEN, CDR2 SYDVKM. In DNA form, the CDR3 reads TGTGCCAGCGGTCGCCGAAATAACTATGGCTACACCTTC. Protein product: CASGRRNNYGYTF.

This clonotype has at least ten counts. The chain joins TRBV5-1 to TRBJ1-6; weak D call: TRBD1 (5 bases). The germline gives CDR1 SGHRS, CDR2 YFSETQ. The CDR3 has 15 residues. The germline V and J ends were trimmed by 0 bases and 2 bases, with 6 bases remaining between them. The DNA for the CDR3 is TGCGCCAGCAGCTTGGAAGGGGCCTATAATTCACCCCTCCACTTT. Protein: CASSLEGAYNSPLHF.

There are many counts of this clonotype. J is TRBJ2-5 and V is TRBV5-4, with a weak D call TRBD1 (6 bases). Trimming shortened V by 4 bases and J by 5 bases, and 21 bases separated the two germline ends. Germline CDR1 is SGHNT and CDR2 is YYREEE (reference sequence). The CDR3 is 16 amino acids. The CDR3 DNA reads TGTGCCAGCAGCCCCGGACAGACGCAGAATTTGGAGACCCAGTACTTC. It encodes CASSPGQTQNLETQYF.

This clonotype was picked up many times. The V and J genes are TRBV6-5 and TRBJ1-1; perhaps TRBD1 as D (5 bases). Germline V gene sequence: CDR1 MNHEY, CDR2 SVGAGI. The V and J ends lost 4 bases and 5 bases respectively, with 17 bases between them. The CDR3 loop spans 15 amino acids. This CDR3 is CASSFGRGFRTEAFF. CDR3 sequence (DNA): TGTGCCAGCAGTTTTGGAAGGGGCTTCCGAACTGAAGCTTTCTTT.

In its sample, this clonotype was seen many times. The chain uses TRBV6-5 and TRBJ2-7; TRBD1 matches 7 bases. V shed 0 bases, J shed 6 bases, and the junction held 5 bases outside the gene matches. From germline, CDR1 is MNHEY and CDR2 SVGAGI. This CDR3 is built from 14 residues. The CDR3 here is CASSYSFRGSEQYF. CDR3 DNA sequence: TGTGCCAGCAGTTACTCGTTCAGGGGGTCCGAGCAGTACTTC.

This clonotype was observed at least ten times. The chain carries TRBV5-1 and TRBJ2-1; D is perhaps TRBD2 (6 bases). This CDR3 region has 15 residues. With 0 bases removed from V and 5 bases from J, the gap between germline ends came to 12 bases. Germline CDR1 and CDR2: SGHRS and YFSETQ. CDR3 sequence reads: CASSLAGGSHNEQFF. The CDR3 DNA sequence: TGCGCCAGCAGCTTGGCCGGAGGGAGCCACAATGAGCAGTTCTTC.

This clonotype was seen ten or more times. The rearrangement joins TRBV14 to TRBJ2-3; D is possibly TRBD1 (5 bases). CDR3 size: 15 residues. The V gene lost 4 bases and the J gene lost 2 bases, with 13 bases spanning the gap. Germline V lookup: CDR1 SGHDN, CDR2 FVKESK. CDR3 bases: TGTGCCAGCAGCCGCACAGACAGACCCACAGATACGCAGTATTTT. Protein product: CASSRTDRPTDTQYF. The full variable domain, completed using reference TRBV14 and TRBJ2-3, is EAGVTQFPSHSVIEKGQTVTLRCDPISGHDNLYWYRRVMGKEIKFLLHFVKESKQDESGMPNNRFLAERTGGTYSTLKVQPAELEDSGVYFCASSRTDRPTDTQYFGPGTRLTVL.

The V gene is TRBV7-9, the J gene TRBJ2-5; D might be TRBD1 or TRBD2, each matching 6 bases. CDR3 length: 17 residues. Looked up from germline, CDR1 is SEHNR and CDR2 is FQNEAQ (reference sequence). V was clipped by 2 bases and J by 4 bases, with 20 bases between them. CDR3 region: CASSLSLPGAALETQYF. DNA of the CDR3: TGTGCCAGCAGCTTAAGCCTCCCGGGGGCCGCTTTAGAGACCCAGTACTTC.